Below, 31 T cell receptor beta chains from the same sample are listed, as sequenced in a study of cytomegalovirus exposure and HLA in healthy donors. Use of 60 Vbeta and 13 Jbeta primers characterized the PCR. Method: immunoSEQ multiplex PCR; TCRdb's copy keeps in-frame clones and lacks some. The sample has tens of thousands of clones; just under 80% are singletons. The sample was PBMCs. The receptors were gathered from a man aged 40-49 years in good health and CMV-seronegative.

The rearrangement joins TRBV28 to TRBJ2-7, with TRBD2 identical over 12 bases. J gave up 7 bases and V 6 bases, and 13 bases lay outside the gene matches. The germline V gene has CDR1 MDHEN and CDR2 SYDVKM. The CDR3 is 16 residues long. The CDR3 loop reads CASRVPPSGGGREQYF. CDR3 DNA sequence: TGTGCCAGCAGAGTACCTCCTAGCGGGGGGGGGAGGGAGCAGTACTTC.

This sequence joins TRBV19 and TRBJ2-3, with 11 positions matching TRBD2. This CDR3 is built from 15 residues. Germline-derived CDR1 and CDR2 are LNHDA and SQIVND (reference sequence). The V gene end was trimmed by 7 bases and the J gene end by 3 bases; junction bases not matched to a gene: 6. CDR3 sequence reads: CASTLRLAGTDTQYF. In DNA form, the CDR3 reads TGTGCCAGTACTCTTAGACTAGCGGGGACAGATACGCAGTATTTT.

This clone was counted a single time. The rearrangement joins TRBV14 to TRBJ2-1, with D unclear. CDR1 is SGHDN, CDR2 FVKESK, per germline. Deletions cut 0 bases from V and 8 bases from J, with 17 bases between. The CDR3 is 16 residues long. The CDR3 DNA reads as TGTGCCAGCAGCCAAGATCGGGTGATCCTCCTCGATGAGCAGTTCTTC. Translated: CASSQDRVILLDEQFF.

The rearrangement links TRBV6-5 to TRBJ1-1, with D possibly being TRBD1 (6 bases). Trimming pared 0 bases from V and 4 bases from J, leaving 6 bases between. In germline, CDR1 is MNHEY, CDR2 SVGAGI. The CDR3 extends over 13 amino acids. The CDR3 here is CASSYSRGTEAFF. The CDR3 DNA follows: TGTGCCAGCAGTTACTCCAGGGGCACTGAAGCTTTCTTT.

The CDR3 region is CASGREGEAGYGYTF. CDR3 DNA: TGTGCCAGCGGGAGGGAGGGAGAGGCTGGCTATGGCTACACCTTC. The rearrangement joins TRBV5-4 to TRBJ1-2; the D is unclear. The germline CDR1 and CDR2 sequences are SGHNT and YYREEE (reference sequence). Between the trimmed V and J ends, which lost 7 bases and 4 bases, there was a span of 20 bases. This CDR3 contains 15 residues.

The chain is built from TRBV28 and TRBJ2-1; TRBD2 agrees at 10 bases. Germline assignment: CDR1 MDHEN and CDR2 SYDVKM. After removal of 2 bases from V and 4 bases from J, the junction contained 14 bases not matched to a gene. This CDR3 contains 19 residues. The CDR3 sequence: CASSLDGLAGVPTYNEQFF. In DNA form, the CDR3 reads TGTGCCAGCAGTTTAGATGGTCTAGCGGGAGTCCCCACGTACAATGAGCAGTTCTTC.

The CDR3 nucleotides are TGTGCTAGTGGTTGGAGACAGGGCACAGATACGCAGTATTTT. It encodes CASGWRQGTDTQYF. The rearrangement links TRBV12-5 to TRBJ2-3; a weak D match, TRBD1 (6 bases). The CDR3 sequence is 14 residues long. With 4 bases removed from V and 1 base from J, the gap between germline ends came to 9 bases. Per germline, CDR1 LGHNT and CDR2 FRNRAP.

The chain links TRBV6-5 to TRBJ1-1, with 10 bases identical to TRBD1. The CDR3 runs to 15 residues. CDR1 and CDR2 from the germline V gene are MNHEY and SVGAGI. With V trimmed by 2 bases and J by 4 bases, 4 bases remained unmatched. The CDR3 reads CASSYRQGASTEAFF. DNA of the CDR3: TGTGCCAGCAGTTACCGACAGGGGGCGAGCACTGAAGCTTTCTTT.

This clone was seen a handful of times. V and J are TRBV5-1 and TRBJ1-4; 7 bases fit TRBD1. Germline CDR1 and CDR2: SGHRS and YFSETQ. Trimming removed 7 bases from V and 4 bases from J; junction bases left unmatched: 4. The CDR3 extends over 13 amino acids. For the CDR3, the DNA is TGCGCCAGCCGGGACAGCCTTAATGAAAAACTGTTTTTT. The encoded protein is CASRDSLNEKLFF. The full variable domain, with the rest looked up from reference TRBV5-1 and TRBJ1-4, is KAGVTQTPRYLIKTRGQQVTLSCSPISGHRSVSWYQQTPGQGLQFLFEYFSETQRNKGNFPGRFSGRQFSNSRSEMNVSTLELGDSALYLCASRDSLNEKLFFGSGTQLSVL.

This chain links TRBV9 with TRBJ2-5; TRBD2 matches at 11 bases. The CDR3 is made up of 15 amino acids. Germline trimming cut 4 bases from V and 2 bases from J; bases unmatched to any gene: 4. Germline V lookup: CDR1 SGDLS, CDR2 YYNGEE. CDR3 bases: TGTGCCAGCAGCTCCCTAGCGGGGGGTCAAGAGACCCAGTACTTC. Translated: CASSSLAGGQETQYF.

The rearrangement uses TRBV2 and TRBJ2-1; 10 nucleotides match TRBD2. Germline lookup yields CDR1 SNHLY and CDR2 FYNNEI. CDR3 length equals 16 residues. J lost 5 bases, V lost 2 bases, and 6 bases had no gene match. CDR3 sequence (DNA): TGTGCCAGCAGTGAATTAGGACTAGCGGTAAACAATGAGCAGTTCTTC. Residues: CASSELGLAVNNEQFF.

The chain joins TRBV28 to TRBJ2-7; a possible D gene is TRBD2 (6 bases). The DNA end is more similar to TRBJ2-1, so the J call may be wrong. The CDR3 sequence is 11 residues long. Germline V gene lookup returns CDR1 MDHEN and CDR2 SYDVKM. CDR3 loop: CASREYNEQFF. CDR3 DNA: TGTGCCAGCCGGGAGTACAATGAGCAGTTCTTC.

In regard to this clone: The germline gene is not matched at one end of the junction; a read error may be the cause. The chain couples TRBV7-9 to TRBJ2-5; D might be TRBD1 (6 bases). CDR1 is SEHNR, CDR2 FQNEAQ, per germline (reference sequence). This CDR3 spans 14 amino acids. The CDR3, as DNA: TGTTCCAGCAGCTTACCCAGGGGCGTCGAGACCCAGTACTTC. Residues: CSSSLPRGVETQYF. Full variable domain (remainder filled in from reference TRBV7-9 and TRBJ2-5): DTGVSQNPRHKITKRGQNVTFRCDPISEHNRLYWYRQTLGQGPEFLTYFQNEAQLEKSRLLSDRFSAERPKGSFSTLEIQRTEQGDSAMYLCSSSLPRGVETQYFGPGTRLLVL.

This chain links TRBV5-1 with TRBJ1-1; 10 bases are a match to TRBD1. The CDR3 covers 14 residues. Germline trimming cut 0 bases from V and 8 bases from J; bases unmatched to any gene: 4. Germline V gene lookup returns CDR1 SGHRS and CDR2 YFSETQ. DNA for the CDR3: TGCGCCAGCAGCTTGGGGGGACAGGGGAGAGAAGCTTTCTTT. Its protein is CASSLGGQGREAFF.

About this clone itself: At one end the junction does not follow the germline gene, possibly because of a read error. The genes are TRBV7-9 and TRBJ1-5; possible D gene TRBD1, 6 bases. CDR1 and CDR2 (germline): SEHNR, FQNEAQ (reference sequence). The CDR3 consists of 16 residues. The CDR3 DNA follows: TGTTCCAGCAGCCTCGCGGCGGGGGGCGCGGGTCAGCCCCAGCATTTT. Protein sequence: CSSSLAAGGAGQPQHF.

This rearrangement joins TRBV11-2 to TRBJ1-2, with D perhaps matching TRBD1 (6 bases). The germline gives CDR1 SGHAT, CDR2 FQNNGV. V was cut by 5 bases and J by 0 bases, with 16 bases left in between. This CDR3 is built from 16 residues. The DNA of the CDR3 is TGTGCCAGCAGCCCCTCCGGGGGGGCATCTAACTATGGCTACACCTTC. This gives the protein CASSPSGGASNYGYTF. The full variable domain, in which reference TRBV11-2 and TRBJ1-2 provide the parts outside the CDR3, is EAGVAQSPRYKIIEKRQSVAFWCNPISGHATLYWYQQILGQGPKLLIQFQNNGVVDDSQLPKDRFSAERLKGVDSTLKIQPAKLEDSAVYLCASSPSGGASNYGYTFGSGTRLTVV.

This sequence joins TRBV7-8 and TRBJ2-5; 8 positions match TRBD2. With 5 bases clipped from V and 4 bases from J, the junction kept 6 bases outside the gene matches. This CDR3 is 14 amino acids long. From germline, CDR1 is SGHVS and CDR2 FQNEAQ. Here the CDR3 DNA reads TGTGCCAGCAGCCAGCGGGGGCAGGGAGAGACCCAGTACTTC. It translates to CASSQRGQGETQYF.

The J gene is TRBJ2-1, the V gene TRBV2, with 9 positions matching TRBD2. Germline CDR1 reads SNHLY; CDR2 reads FYNNEI. The CDR3 is made up of 15 amino acids. The V segment lost 2 bases and the J segment 6 bases; nucleotides outside the gene matches: 5. CDR3 coding DNA: TGTGCCAGCAGTGAAAGAGCGGGAGGCCCCAATGAGCAGTTCTTC. This gives the protein CASSERAGGPNEQFF. Full variable domain (rest looked up from reference TRBV2 and TRBJ2-1): EPEVTQTPSHQVTQMGQEVILRCVPISNHLYFYWYRQILGQKVEFLVSFYNNEISEKSEIFDDQFSVERPDGSNFTLKIRSTKLEDSAMYFCASSERAGGPNEQFFGPGTRLTVL.

About this clone: An end of the junction does not agree with germline; a read error may underlie this. DNA for the CDR3: TGTTCCAGCAGCCGACAGCAGAACACTGAAGCTTTCTTT. Its translation: CSSSRQQNTEAFF. The J gene is TRBJ1-1, the V gene TRBV7-9; TRBD1 might be the D (5 bases). The germline gives CDR1 SEHNR, CDR2 FQNEAQ (reference sequence). The CDR3 consists of 13 residues. Based on the CDR3 plus reference TRBV7-9 and TRBJ1-1, the full variable domain is DTGVSQNPRHKITKRGQNVTFRCDPISEHNRLYWYRQTLGQGPEFLTYFQNEAQLEKSRLLSDRFSAERPKGSFSTLEIQRTEQGDSAMYLCSSSRQQNTEAFFGQGTRLTVV.

The genes are TRBV7-2 and TRBJ2-3; 10 positions match TRBD2. J lost 1 base, V lost 3 bases, and 1 base had no gene match. This CDR3 comprises 15 residues. Germline-derived CDR1 and CDR2 are SGHTA and FQGNSA. CDR3 sequence reads: CASSLGTSGTDTQYF. The CDR3 nucleotides read TGTGCCAGCAGCTTGGGGACTAGCGGCACAGATACGCAGTATTTT.

The gene calls are TRBV10-3 and TRBJ2-7, with 12 bases lining up with TRBD2. This CDR3 spans 14 amino acids. V was pared by 6 bases and J by 2 bases, with 2 bases of the junction left unmatched. Looked up from germline, CDR1 is ENHRY and CDR2 is SYGVKD. The CDR3 region has the DNA TGTGCCATCAGCGGACTAGCGGGAACCTACGAGCAGTACTTC. Protein: CAISGLAGTYEQYF.

The rearrangement uses TRBV19 and TRBJ2-5; 9 nucleotides agree with TRBD1. Trimming cost V 5 bases and J 3 bases; bases outside gene matches: 7. Germline V gene lookup returns CDR1 LNHDA and CDR2 SQIVND (reference sequence). The length of the CDR3 is 15 residues. The CDR3 DNA is TGTGCCAGTAGTGAAGGACAGGGGAGGAAAGAGACCCAGTACTTC. It is translated as CASSEGQGRKETQYF.

The J gene is TRBJ2-2, the V gene TRBV18; 8 bases match TRBD2. Unmatched junction bases numbered 7, after V lost 4 bases and J lost 0 bases. This CDR3 spans 17 amino acids. Germline V gene lookup returns CDR1 KGHSH and CDR2 LQKENI. The CDR3 spells CASSLAGMVANTGELFF. In DNA, the CDR3 is TGTGCCAGCTCACTAGCGGGGATGGTCGCGAACACCGGGGAGCTGTTTTTT. Filled out from reference TRBV18 and TRBJ2-2, the complete variable domain reads NAGVMQNPRHLVRRRGQEARLRCSPMKGHSHVYWYRQLPEEGLKFMVYLQKENIIDESGMPKERFSAEFPKEGPSILRIQQVVRGDSAAYFCASSLAGMVANTGELFFGEGSRLTVL.

The rearrangement links TRBV18 to TRBJ1-2; TRBD1 matches 7 bases. CDR3 length equals 14 residues. CDR1 and CDR2 (germline): KGHSH, LQKENI. V was pared by 3 bases and J by 6 bases, with 7 bases of the junction left unmatched. The CDR3 sequence is CASSPNRGQDGYTF. The DNA for the CDR3 is TGTGCCAGCTCACCCAATAGGGGGCAGGATGGCTACACCTTC. Looking up the rest from reference TRBV18 and TRBJ1-2 gives the full variable domain: NAGVMQNPRHLVRRRGQEARLRCSPMKGHSHVYWYRQLPEEGLKFMVYLQKENIIDESGMPKERFSAEFPKEGPSILRIQQVVRGDSAAYFCASSPNRGQDGYTFGSGTRLTVV.

The chain links TRBV18 to TRBJ1-1; a weak D match, TRBD1 (5 bases). There are 16 residues in the CDR3. Trimming removed 4 bases at V and 0 bases at J, with 15 bases between. Germline V CDR1 and CDR2: KGHSH, LQKENI. The CDR3 sequence: CASSLARGRMNTEAFF. CDR3 nucleotides: TGTGCCAGCTCACTGGCTAGGGGCAGGATGAACACTGAAGCTTTCTTT.

The J gene is TRBJ1-6, the V gene TRBV10-2, with TRBD1 as a possible D gene (5 bases). Germline values: CDR1 WSHSY, CDR2 SAAADI. V shed 6 bases and J shed 6 bases, with 15 bases lying between them. The CDR3 has 15 amino acids. Written as DNA, the CDR3 is TGCGCCAGCAGGTCCCAAGGGGCAAGTAATTCACCCCTCCACTTT. Amino acids: CASRSQGASNSPLHF.

J is TRBJ2-2 and V is TRBV7-9; tentatively, D is TRBD1 (6 bases). The CDR3 covers 12 residues. Per the germline V gene, CDR1 is SEHNR and CDR2 is FQNEAQ (reference sequence). Between the trimmed V and J ends, which lost 3 bases and 8 bases, there was a span of 7 bases. This CDR3 is CASSFGQGELFF. The CDR3 DNA reads as TGTGCCAGCAGCTTTGGACAGGGGGAGCTGTTTTTT.

This sequence joins TRBV9 and TRBJ2-5; 8 bases are a match to TRBD1. The ends lost 0 bases at V and 4 bases at J; junction bases unmatched: 5. Germline values: CDR1 SGDLS, CDR2 YYNGEE. The CDR3 sequence is 15 residues long. The CDR3 nucleotides read TGTGCCAGCAGCGTAGCAGACAGGGGAGGAGAGACCCAGTACTTC. This translates into CASSVADRGGETQYF.

In nucleotides, the CDR3 is TGTGCCAGCAAATTGCCCCCCAAGAGGACAGGGGCTGGAACCGGGGAGCTGTTTTTT. Its protein product is CASKLPPKRTGAGTGELFF. This chain uses TRBV21-1 with TRBJ2-2; the table gives TRBD1 as D, unverified against the DNA. TRBV21-1 is designated a pseudogene. This CDR3 contains 19 residues.

This clone was seen more than once but under ten times. J is TRBJ1-1 and V is TRBV4-1, with D uncertain. Germline V lookup: CDR1 MGHRA, CDR2 YSYEKL. This CDR3 region has 13 residues. V was trimmed by 3 bases and J by 8 bases, leaving 13 bases between them. The CDR3 region has the DNA TGCGCCAGCAGCCAGCGGATCCAGCGGGAAGCTTTCTTT. Residues: CASSQRIQREAFF.

The gene calls are TRBV5-8 and TRBJ1-2; no firm D call. With 0 bases removed from V and 5 bases from J, the gap between germline ends came to 5 bases. Germline V gene sequence: CDR1 SGHTS, CDR2 YDEGEE. The CDR3 is 12 residues long. CDR3 in amino acids: CASSLGVYGYTF. For the CDR3, the DNA is TGTGCCAGCAGCTTGGGAGTTTATGGCTACACCTTC.